The clone carrying this T cell receptor beta chain was observed a single time. What it recognizes is unknown. The source of the sample is a study of cytomegalovirus exposure and HLA in healthy donors. Study details: Some 91 million unique TCRs from HLA-typed donors were held in an early release of data.

Study outcomes and limitations: Likely technical artifact: a cluster of highly shared sequence variants. Earlier findings revealed that most TCR beta V segments proved productive either about 87% or about 30% of the time.

Germline V gene sequence: CDR1 SQVTM, CDR2 ANQGSEA. This CDR3 is 12 amino acids long. The V end was cut by 8 bases, the J end by 2 bases, with 11 bases between. A multiplex PCR was run with 60 Vbeta primers and 13 Jbeta primers. Sequenced by immunoSEQ multiplex PCR; TCRdb stores in-frame clones only, minus some. Of about 62,000 clones in the sample, roughly 75% were seen once. The chain recombines TRBV29-1 with TRBJ2-3; D may be TRBD2 (6 bases). The sequence was collected from a man aged 55 to 69 in good health and CMV-seropositive. Sequences were obtained from PBMCs. The CDR3 protein is CSTGGYTDTQYF. For the CDR3, the DNA is TGCAGCACCGGGGGATACACAGATACGCAGTATTTT.